The present TCR beta chain was sequenced within a study of T cells expressing NK-cell markers. In the study overall: Sequencing of TCR beta repertoires drew on sorted CD3+CD56+NKG2C+, CD3+CD56+NKG2C- and CD3+CD56-NKG2C+ T cells. Study-wide points: The study found dominant NKG2C+ clonotypes at about 1.0-7.5% of CD8+ T cells in roughly six donors. There were four donors in whom these clonotypes also led the CD3+CD56-NKG2C+ fraction. Whether expanded NKG2C-expressing T cell clones recognize HCMV is unknown.

One entry per CDR3 protein, without DNA, is what TCRdb gives after re-calling the 5' RACE reads. Recorded for this sample: a few hundred thousand distinct CDR3 sequences. About this clonotype: The antigen remains unidentified.

CDR1 is DFQATT, CDR2 SNEGSKA, per germline (reference sequence). CDR3 length: 13 amino acids. This sequence joins TRBV20-1 and TRBJ2-4. Sequencing was carried out using blood T cells: a sorted CD56 or NKG2C T cell subset, CD4+ or CD8+ T cells, or bulk PBMC T cells (not recorded which). This TCR derives from a woman between 45 and 65 years old in good health. This CDR3 reads CSATPLRGDIQYF.